These 25 T cell receptor beta chains originate from one sample sequenced in a study of shared clonotypes between healthy human individuals (dated by TCRdb to the early 2020s). The protocol used for the library was the immunoSEQ multiplex PCR assay. This immuneACCESS table, as held by TCRdb, lists in-frame sequences with V and J called but not all clones. Of the missing ones, under half trace to an unresolved V gene in checked studies; the others have no known cause. Within this sample are approximately 2.5 million clones, with more than 85% of them counted one time only. The ten largest clones take up 0.36% of the sample. The sequenced sample consisted of naive CD4+ T cells from PBMCs. Taken with the paper, the label for cell subset or site translates to: CD45RA+ positively selected. These receptor sequences come from a man between 18 and 35 years old in good health. Some clones in this sample may be carry-over from other donors' samples.

The rearrangement joins TRBV28 to TRBJ1-1; D unclear. Trimming pared 4 bases from V and 4 bases from J, leaving 19 bases between. The CDR3 runs 16 residues. Germline values: CDR1 MDHEN, CDR2 SYDVKM. DNA of the CDR3: TGTGCCAGCAGTTCTGCGGGTCGGAAGGATTTCACTGAAGCTTTCTTT. It is translated as CASSSAGRKDFTEAFF.

The CDR3 here is CATSRSEGPLAKNIQYF. CDR3 sequence (DNA): TGTGCCACCAGCAGAAGCGAGGGACCGCTAGCCAAAAACATTCAGTACTTC. This rearrangement joins TRBV15 to TRBJ2-4, with D perhaps TRBD1 or TRBD2 (5 bases each). Trimming left V 2 bases short and J 0 bases short, with 14 bases between. The CDR3 has 17 amino acids. CDR1 is LNHNV, CDR2 YYDKDF, per germline (reference sequence).

This sequence joins TRBV28 and TRBJ2-7; TRBD2 matches at 8 bases. In germline, CDR1 is MDHEN, CDR2 SYDVKM. CDR3 size: 14 residues. With V trimmed by 3 bases and J by 5 bases, 6 bases remained unmatched. DNA for the CDR3: TGTGCCAGCAGTTTCGCGGGAGGTCAGGACGAGCAGTACTTC. This translates into CASSFAGGQDEQYF.

CDR3 amino acids: CASSQEGSQWEQYF. CDR3 DNA sequence: TGCGCCAGCAGCCAGGAGGGTTCCCAGTGGGAGCAGTACTTC. This chain links TRBV5-1 with TRBJ2-7; a weak D match, TRBD2 (6 bases). Trimming left V 4 bases short and J 7 bases short, with 18 bases between. CDR1 and CDR2 (germline): SGHRS, YFSETQ. The CDR3 length is 14 residues.

The chain joins TRBV28 to TRBJ2-7; the D gene could be TRBD1 or TRBD2 (6 bases each). This CDR3 spans 15 amino acids. The V and J ends lost 6 bases and 4 bases respectively, with 19 bases between them. Germline V gene sequence: CDR1 MDHEN, CDR2 SYDVKM. The CDR3 region is CASRRDSRGPYEQYF. The CDR3 bases are TGTGCCAGCAGGAGGGACTCCCGGGGGCCTTACGAGCAGTACTTC.

The chain recombines TRBV9 with TRBJ2-7; D is perhaps TRBD1 (5 bases). This CDR3 region has 15 residues. V lost 4 bases to trimming and J lost 5 bases, with 19 bases between them. Germline lookup yields CDR1 SGDLS and CDR2 YYNGEE. The CDR3 DNA reads TGTGCCAGCAGCCTAGGGAACCAGGGTAGGGACGAGCAGTACTTC. It translates to CASSLGNQGRDEQYF. Looking up the rest from reference TRBV9 and TRBJ2-7 gives the full variable domain: DSGVTQTPKHLITATGQRVTLRCSPRSGDLSVYWYQQSLDQGLQFLIQYYNGEERAKGNILERFSAQQFPDLHSELNLSSLELGDSALYFCASSLGNQGRDEQYFGPGTRLTVT.

This clone was detected once. The gene calls are TRBV4-3 and TRBJ1-6, with D unclear. V was trimmed by 0 bases and J by 0 bases, leaving 9 bases between them. Per the germline V gene, CDR1 is LGHNA and CDR2 is YSLEER. The CDR3 is 17 residues long. The DNA of the CDR3 is TGCGCCAGCAGCCAAGATCCCACGAGCTCCTATAATTCACCCCTCCACTTT. It codes for CASSQDPTSSYNSPLHF.

The chain combines TRBV6-5 with TRBJ1-4; D is ambiguous. Germline V gene lookup returns CDR1 MNHEY and CDR2 SVGAGI. Trimming stripped 0 bases from V and 7 bases from J, with 6 bases between. The CDR3 runs 13 residues. The CDR3 sequence: CASSYSAAEKLFF. In nucleotides, the CDR3 is TGTGCCAGCAGTTACTCGGCCGCTGAAAAACTGTTTTTT.

With respect to this clone: Other DNA sequences in the sample encode the same CDR3. The V and J genes are TRBV7-2 and TRBJ2-3, with D possibly matching TRBD2 (5 bases). The CDR3 has 12 residues. The germline V gene has CDR1 SGHTA and CDR2 FQGNSA. Trimming stripped 5 bases from V and 5 bases from J, with 8 bases between. CDR3: CASSPGGDTQYF. The CDR3 coding sequence is TGTGCCAGCAGCCCCGGAGGAGATACGCAGTATTTT. Together with reference TRBV7-2 and TRBJ2-3, the CDR3 gives the full variable domain: GAGVSQSPSNKVTEKGKDVELRCDPISGHTALYWYRQSLGQGLEFLIYFQGNSAPDKSGLPSDRFSAERTGGSVSTLTIQRTQQEDSAVYLCASSPGGDTQYFGPGTRLTVL.

The chain uses TRBV7-6 and TRBJ1-2, with 8 bases identical to TRBD1. The CDR3 is 16 amino acids. Per the germline V gene, CDR1 is SGHVS and CDR2 is FNYEAQ. V was pared by 1 base and J by 8 bases, with 12 bases of the junction left unmatched. The CDR3 coding sequence is TGTGCCAGCAGCTTAGGGACTCCCTGGACAGGGCCGGGCTACACCTTC. Translated: CASSLGTPWTGPGYTF.

J is TRBJ2-3 and V is TRBV27, with 10 bases that match TRBD1. CDR3 size: 14 residues. V lost 7 bases, J lost 6 bases, and 7 bases stayed unmatched. CDR1 and CDR2 (germline): MNHEY, SMNVEV (reference sequence). This CDR3 is CASKKDRGRDTQYF. The CDR3 DNA reads as TGTGCCAGCAAGAAGGACAGGGGGAGGGATACGCAGTATTTT.

In this sample, this clone turned up once. Other DNA sequences in the same sample also yield this CDR3. This rearrangement joins TRBV20-1 to TRBJ2-5; D not certain. V was pared by 2 bases and J by 1 base, with 2 bases between. Germline V gene data show CDR1 as DFQATT and CDR2 as SNEGSKA (reference sequence). The CDR3 contains 11 residues. The CDR3 DNA reads as TGCAGTGCTAGATCCCAAGAGACCCAGTACTTC. Amino acid sequence: CSARSQETQYF.

The chain joins TRBV4-2 to TRBJ2-7; D is possibly TRBD1 (5 bases). Germline CDR1 and CDR2: LGHNA and YNFKEQ. The V end was cut by 6 bases, the J end by 5 bases, with 20 bases between. This CDR3 contains 15 residues. For the CDR3, the DNA is TGTGCCAGCAGAAAAGGCGTGGGGCTGGCTGACGAGCAGTACTTC. It translates to CASRKGVGLADEQYF.

A single count supports this clone. This chain links TRBV7-9 with TRBJ2-3; 9 bases line up with TRBD2. The CDR3 length is 15 residues. Per the germline V gene, CDR1 is SEHNR and CDR2 is FQNEAQ (reference sequence). V lost 4 bases to trimming and J lost 2 bases; unmatched junction nucleotides: 4. CDR3 DNA sequence: TGTGCCAGCAGCTCCGGCGGGAGGGTCACAGATACGCAGTATTTT. It codes for CASSSGGRVTDTQYF.

The rearrangement uses TRBV5-4 and TRBJ2-2; 9 nucleotides agree with TRBD2. With 6 bases clipped from V and 7 bases from J, the junction kept 16 bases outside the gene matches. CDR1 and CDR2 (germline): SGHNT, YYREEE (reference sequence). The CDR3 runs to 17 residues. The DNA for the CDR3 is TGTGCCAGCACGAGGATGGGGCGGGAGGGCCTAGGCGGGGAGCTGTTTTTT. Residues: CASTRMGREGLGGELFF.

V and J are TRBV18 and TRBJ2-3, with 8 bases identical to TRBD2. V was clipped by 6 bases and J by 1 base; unmatched bases: 6. The CDR3 has 15 residues. In germline, CDR1 is KGHSH, CDR2 LQKENI. The CDR3 is CASSPGTSRTDTQYF. The CDR3 region has the DNA TGTGCCAGCTCTCCCGGGACTAGTCGCACAGATACGCAGTATTTT.

The chain is built from TRBV5-1 and TRBJ1-3; no firm D call. Germline loops: CDR1 SGHRS, CDR2 YFSETQ. Trimming took off 1 base at V and 6 bases at J, with 14 bases between the two ends. The CDR3 loop spans 15 amino acids. The CDR3 reads CASSLTGGGLNTIYF. CDR3 DNA sequence: TGCGCCAGCAGCTTGACCGGCGGCGGGTTAAACACCATATATTTT.

This clone is a singleton in its sample. V and J are TRBV27 and TRBJ2-7, with TRBD2 as a possible D gene (5 bases). The length of the CDR3 is 13 residues. The germline gives CDR1 MNHEY, CDR2 SMNVEV (reference sequence). Trimming pared 8 bases from V and 6 bases from J, leaving 17 bases between. The CDR3 protein is CASAFGEGSEQYF. CDR3 nucleotide sequence: TGTGCCAGCGCTTTCGGGGAAGGATCCGAGCAGTACTTC.

The chain carries TRBV10-3 and TRBJ2-7; D remains unclear. The CDR3 runs to 13 residues. Germline CDR1 reads ENHRY; CDR2 reads SYGVKD. V lost 5 bases and J 0 bases, leaving 8 bases between the germline ends. The CDR3 region has the DNA TGTGCCATCAGTCCAAGGAGCTCCTACGAGCAGTACTTC. This encodes CAISPRSSYEQYF.

The chain combines TRBV2 with TRBJ2-5, with 7 nucleotides matching TRBD2. The trim removed 2 bases at V and 2 bases at J, leaving 5 bases unmatched. Germline V lookup: CDR1 SNHLY, CDR2 FYNNEI. The length of the CDR3 is 15 residues. The DNA for the CDR3 is TGTGCCAGCAGTGAAAGTGGGAGGGGTCAAGAGACCCAGTACTTC. Its translation is CASSESGRGQETQYF.

The J gene is TRBJ1-6, the V gene TRBV28; D is possibly TRBD1 (5 bases). V shed 7 bases and J shed 9 bases, with 16 bases lying between them. The germline gives CDR1 MDHEN, CDR2 SYDVKM. The CDR3 contains 14 residues. The chain's CDR3 is CASTLGDGTSPLHF. CDR3 nucleotide sequence: TGTGCCAGCACCTTGGGGGACGGTACTTCACCCCTCCACTTT.

In regard to this clone: Additional DNA sequences in this sample encode the identical CDR3. This rearrangement joins TRBV5-4 to TRBJ2-7; no clear D gene. The CDR3 sequence is 11 residues long. CDR1 SGHNT and CDR2 YYREEE come from the germline V gene (reference sequence). Between the trimmed V and J ends, which lost 2 bases and 7 bases, there was a span of 7 bases. In DNA, the CDR3 is TGTGCCAGCAGCTTTGGACCGGAGCAGTACTTC. This gives the protein CASSFGPEQYF.

This chain uses TRBV28 with TRBJ1-6; D may be TRBD1 (6 bases). CDR1 is MDHEN and CDR2 is SYDVKM in the germline V gene. Trimming shortened V by 3 bases and J by 8 bases, and 11 bases separated the two germline ends. This CDR3 is built from 14 residues. The DNA for the CDR3 is TGTGCCAGCAGTTTTCCAGGGGCGCATTCACCCCTCCACTTT. It encodes CASSFPGAHSPLHF.

The chain is built from TRBV30 and TRBJ1-2; possibly TRBD1 for D (5 bases). With 1 base removed from V and 6 bases from J, the gap between germline ends came to 12 bases. The CDR3 runs to 13 residues. In germline, CDR1 is GTSNPN, CDR2 SVGIG (reference sequence). As DNA, the CDR3 is TGTGCCTGGAGTGAGACAGCCTCACATGGCTACACCTTC. Its protein product is CAWSETASHGYTF.

The chain has TRBV6-1 and TRBJ1-5; D gene uncertain. Germline V gene sequence: CDR1 MNHNS, CDR2 SASEGT. V gave up 0 bases and J gave up 7 bases, with 7 bases separating them. The CDR3 is 13 amino acids. For the CDR3, the DNA is TGTGCCAGCAGTGAAGCAGGCGGCCAGCCCCAGCATTTT. It is translated as CASSEAGGQPQHF.